This T cell receptor (beta chain) is from a study of shared clonotypes between healthy human individuals. Caucasian adults living in Nashville, Tennessee, provided all samples. Broader study findings: It was observed that roughly 5.5% of naive CD4 clonotypes were shared across a handful of donors. Memory subsets generally showed smaller estimated richness than naive subsets did.

Between the trimmed V and J ends, which lost 0 bases and 7 bases, there was a span of 9 bases. The CDR3 contains 13 residues. Germline CDR1 and CDR2: SGHDN and FVKESK. This clone showed up many times. The target antigen is unknown. Every subset had its genomic DNA shared out evenly among several immunoSEQ plates. Using immunoSEQ multiplex PCR, the repertoire was profiled, and TCRdb retains in-frame clones only, with some absent. The sample has around 700,000 clones; approximately 79% are singletons. This receptor was taken from a young woman in good health. This chain connects TRBV14 to TRBJ1-1, with no clear D. Sequences were obtained from memory CD4+ T cells sorted from blood. Specified subset: CD45RA-negative fraction. The CDR3 loop reads CASSQDGGIEAFF. The CDR3 coding sequence is TGTGCCAGCAGCCAAGATGGAGGAATTGAAGCTTTCTTT.